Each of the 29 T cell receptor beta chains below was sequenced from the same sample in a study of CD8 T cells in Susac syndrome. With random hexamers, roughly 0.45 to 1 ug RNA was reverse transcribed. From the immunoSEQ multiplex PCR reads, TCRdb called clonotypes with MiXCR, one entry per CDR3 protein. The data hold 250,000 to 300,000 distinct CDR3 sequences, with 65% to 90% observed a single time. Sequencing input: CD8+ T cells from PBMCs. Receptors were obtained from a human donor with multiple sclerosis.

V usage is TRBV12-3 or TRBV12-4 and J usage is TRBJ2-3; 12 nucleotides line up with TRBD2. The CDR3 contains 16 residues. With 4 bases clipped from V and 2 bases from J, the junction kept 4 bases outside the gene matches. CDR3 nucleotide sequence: TGTGCCAGCAGTTGGTCTAGCGGGAGGGCCACAGATACGCAGTATTTT. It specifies CASSWSSGRATDTQYF.

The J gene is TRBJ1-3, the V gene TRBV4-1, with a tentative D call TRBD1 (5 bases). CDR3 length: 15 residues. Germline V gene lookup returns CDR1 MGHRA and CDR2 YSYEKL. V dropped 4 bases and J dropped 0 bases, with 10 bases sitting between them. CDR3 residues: CASSPADSSGNTIYF. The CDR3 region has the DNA TGCGCCAGCAGCCCGGCTGACAGCTCTGGAAACACCATATATTTT.

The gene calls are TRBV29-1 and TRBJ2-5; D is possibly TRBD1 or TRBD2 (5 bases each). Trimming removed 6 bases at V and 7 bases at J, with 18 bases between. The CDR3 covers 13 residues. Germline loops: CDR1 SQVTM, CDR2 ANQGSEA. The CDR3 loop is CSVLTGTAGTQYF. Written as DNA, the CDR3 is TGCAGCGTATTAACCGGGACCGCAGGGACCCAGTACTTC.

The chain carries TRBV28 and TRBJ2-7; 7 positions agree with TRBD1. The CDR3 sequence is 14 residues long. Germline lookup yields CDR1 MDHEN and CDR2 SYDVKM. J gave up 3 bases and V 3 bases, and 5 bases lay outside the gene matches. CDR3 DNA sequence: TGTGCCAGCAGTTTTACGGGACAGAGCTACGAGCAGTACTTC. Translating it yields CASSFTGQSYEQYF. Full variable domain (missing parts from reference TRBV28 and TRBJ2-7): DVKVTQSSRYLVKRTGEKVFLECVQDMDHENMFWYRQDPGLGLRLIYFSYDVKMKEKGDIPEGYSVSREKKERFSLILESASTNQTSMYLCASSFTGQSYEQYFGPGTRLTVT.

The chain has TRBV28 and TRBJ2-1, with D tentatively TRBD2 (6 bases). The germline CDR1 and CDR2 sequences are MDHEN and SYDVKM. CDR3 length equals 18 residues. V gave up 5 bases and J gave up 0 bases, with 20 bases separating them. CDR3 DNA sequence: TGTGCCAGCAGTCCCAAACTTGGGAGGACCCCCTCCTACAATGAGCAGTTCTTC. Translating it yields CASSPKLGRTPSYNEQFF. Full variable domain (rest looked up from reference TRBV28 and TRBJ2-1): DVKVTQSSRYLVKRTGEKVFLECVQDMDHENMFWYRQDPGLGLRLIYFSYDVKMKEKGDIPEGYSVSREKKERFSLILESASTNQTSMYLCASSPKLGRTPSYNEQFFGPGTRLTVL.

In nucleotides, the CDR3 is TGTGCCAGCAGCTTACCGTATCCTAACACTGAAGCTTTCTTT. Translation gives CASSLPYPNTEAFF. The chain recombines TRBV7-8 with TRBJ1-1; unclear D gene. Trimming pared 2 bases from V and 2 bases from J, leaving 9 bases between. The germline gives CDR1 SGHVS, CDR2 FQNEAQ. The CDR3 is 14 amino acids.

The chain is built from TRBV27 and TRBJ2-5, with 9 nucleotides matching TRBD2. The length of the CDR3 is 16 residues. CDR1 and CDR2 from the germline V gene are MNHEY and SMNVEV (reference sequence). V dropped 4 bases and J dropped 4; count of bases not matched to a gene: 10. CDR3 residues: CASSSHIAGVGETQYF. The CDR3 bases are TGTGCCAGCAGTTCACATATAGCGGGAGTCGGAGAGACCCAGTACTTC.

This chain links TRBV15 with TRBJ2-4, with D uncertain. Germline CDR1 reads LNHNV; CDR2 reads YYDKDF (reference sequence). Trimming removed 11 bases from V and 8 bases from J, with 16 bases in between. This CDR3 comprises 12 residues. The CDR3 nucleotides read TGTGCCGCCTTGCTACCTCTGGACATTCAGTACTTC. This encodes CAALLPLDIQYF. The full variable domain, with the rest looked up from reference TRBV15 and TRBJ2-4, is DAMVIQNPRYQVTQFGKPVTLSCSQTLNHNVMYWYQQKSSQAPKLLFHYYDKDFNNEADTPDNFQSRRPNTSFCFLDIRSPGLGDTAMYLCAALLPLDIQYFGAGTRLSVL.

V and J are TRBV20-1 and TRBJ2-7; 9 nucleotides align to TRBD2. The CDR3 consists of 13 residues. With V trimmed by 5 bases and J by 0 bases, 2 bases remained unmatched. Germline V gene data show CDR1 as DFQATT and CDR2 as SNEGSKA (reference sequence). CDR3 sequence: CSAHSGSSYEQYF. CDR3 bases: TGCAGTGCTCATAGCGGGAGCTCCTACGAGCAGTACTTC.

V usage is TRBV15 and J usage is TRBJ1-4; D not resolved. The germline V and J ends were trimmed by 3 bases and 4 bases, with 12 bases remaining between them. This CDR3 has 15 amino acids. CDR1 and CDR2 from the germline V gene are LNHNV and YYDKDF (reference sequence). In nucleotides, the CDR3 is TGTGCCACCAGCAGGGCGGCGGAACTTAATGAAAAACTGTTTTTT. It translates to CATSRAAELNEKLFF.

CDR3 loop: CAWSPQGTEAFF. The CDR3 DNA follows: TGTGCCTGGAGTCCCCAGGGAACTGAAGCTTTCTTT. The rearrangement joins TRBV30 to TRBJ1-1; TRBD1 might be the D (5 bases). This CDR3 region has 12 residues. V was trimmed by 2 bases and J by 5 bases, leaving 9 bases between them. The V gene's germline CDR1 is GTSNPN and CDR2 SVGIG (reference sequence).

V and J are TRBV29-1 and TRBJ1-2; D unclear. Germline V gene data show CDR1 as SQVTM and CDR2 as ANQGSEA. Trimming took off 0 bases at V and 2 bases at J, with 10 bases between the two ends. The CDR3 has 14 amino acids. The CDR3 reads CSVEELSGNYGYTF. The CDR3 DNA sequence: TGCAGCGTTGAAGAGCTCAGCGGGAACTATGGCTACACCTTC.

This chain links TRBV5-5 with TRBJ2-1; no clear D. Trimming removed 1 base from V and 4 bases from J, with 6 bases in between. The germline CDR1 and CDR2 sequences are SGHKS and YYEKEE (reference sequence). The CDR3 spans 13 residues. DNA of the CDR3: TGTGCCAGCAGCTTGCGGATATACAATGAGCAGTTCTTC. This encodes CASSLRIYNEQFF.

CDR3 region: CASSLDGNEKLFF. CDR3 DNA sequence: TGTGCCAGCAGTTTAGACGGCAATGAAAAACTGTTTTTT. The chain links TRBV27 to TRBJ1-4; the D is unclear. Germline CDR1 reads MNHEY; CDR2 reads SMNVEV (reference sequence). CDR3 length: 13 amino acids. Trimming removed 2 bases from V and 5 bases from J, with 6 bases in between.

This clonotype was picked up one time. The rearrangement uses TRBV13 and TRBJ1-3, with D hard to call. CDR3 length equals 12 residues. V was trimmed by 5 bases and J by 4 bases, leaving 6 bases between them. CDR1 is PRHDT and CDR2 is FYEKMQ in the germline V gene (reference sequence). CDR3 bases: TGTGCCAGCAGCAAAAGAGGAAACACCATATATTTT. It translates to CASSKRGNTIYF.

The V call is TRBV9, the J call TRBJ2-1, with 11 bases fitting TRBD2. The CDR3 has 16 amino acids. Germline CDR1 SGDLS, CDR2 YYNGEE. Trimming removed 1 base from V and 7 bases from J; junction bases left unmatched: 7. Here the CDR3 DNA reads TGTGCCAGCAGCGTAAGGGGACTAGCGGAATCGAATGAGCAGTTCTTC. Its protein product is CASSVRGLAESNEQFF.

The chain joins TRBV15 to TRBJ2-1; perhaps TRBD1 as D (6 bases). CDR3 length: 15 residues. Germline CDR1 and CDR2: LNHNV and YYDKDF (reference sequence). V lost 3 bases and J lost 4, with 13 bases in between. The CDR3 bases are TGTGCCACCAGCAGTCCGCCCCAGGGGTACAATGAGCAGTTCTTC. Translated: CATSSPPQGYNEQFF.

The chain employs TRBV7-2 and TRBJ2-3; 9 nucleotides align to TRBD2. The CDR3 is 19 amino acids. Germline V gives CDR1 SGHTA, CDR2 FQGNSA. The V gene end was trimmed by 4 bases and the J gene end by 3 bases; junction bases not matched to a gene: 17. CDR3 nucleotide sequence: TGTGCCAGCAGCTCCCCCCCTAGCGGGGTTAATTCGGGGACAGATACGCAGTATTTT. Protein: CASSSPPSGVNSGTDTQYF.

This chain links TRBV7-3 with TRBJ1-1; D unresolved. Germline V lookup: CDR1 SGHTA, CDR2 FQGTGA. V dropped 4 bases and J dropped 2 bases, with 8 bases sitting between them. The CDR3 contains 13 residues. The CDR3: CASSYLDNTEAFF. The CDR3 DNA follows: TGTGCCAGCAGCTACCTCGACAACACTGAAGCTTTCTTT.

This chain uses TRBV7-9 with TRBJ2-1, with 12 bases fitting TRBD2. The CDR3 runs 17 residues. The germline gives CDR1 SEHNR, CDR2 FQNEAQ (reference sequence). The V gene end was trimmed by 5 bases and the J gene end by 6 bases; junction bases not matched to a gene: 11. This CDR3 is CASSPRQLAGGGNEQFF. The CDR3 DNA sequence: TGTGCCAGCAGCCCCCGACAACTAGCGGGAGGTGGCAATGAGCAGTTCTTC.

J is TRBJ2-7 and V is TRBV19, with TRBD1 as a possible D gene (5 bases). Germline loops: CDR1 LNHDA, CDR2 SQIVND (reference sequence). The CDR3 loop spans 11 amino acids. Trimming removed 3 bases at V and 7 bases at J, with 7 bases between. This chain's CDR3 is CASSMGREQYF. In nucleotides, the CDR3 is TGTGCCAGTAGTATGGGGCGAGAGCAGTACTTC. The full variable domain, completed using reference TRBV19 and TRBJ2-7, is DGGITQSPKYLFRKEGQNVTLSCEQNLNHDAMYWYRQDPGQGLRLIYYSQIVNDFQKGDIAEGYSVSREKKESFPLTVTSAQKNPTAFYLCASSMGREQYFGPGTRLTVT.

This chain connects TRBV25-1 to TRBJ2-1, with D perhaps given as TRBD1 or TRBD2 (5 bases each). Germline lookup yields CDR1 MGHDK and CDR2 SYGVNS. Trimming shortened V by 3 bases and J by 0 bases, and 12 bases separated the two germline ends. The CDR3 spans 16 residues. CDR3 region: CASSENRDVSYNEQFF. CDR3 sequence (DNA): TGTGCCAGCAGTGAGAACCGGGACGTCTCCTACAATGAGCAGTTCTTC.

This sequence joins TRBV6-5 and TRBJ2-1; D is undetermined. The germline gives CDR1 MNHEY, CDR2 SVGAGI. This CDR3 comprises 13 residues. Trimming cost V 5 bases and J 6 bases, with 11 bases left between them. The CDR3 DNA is TGTGCCAGCAGTACCGACTGGGGCAATGAGCAGTTCTTC. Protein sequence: CASSTDWGNEQFF.

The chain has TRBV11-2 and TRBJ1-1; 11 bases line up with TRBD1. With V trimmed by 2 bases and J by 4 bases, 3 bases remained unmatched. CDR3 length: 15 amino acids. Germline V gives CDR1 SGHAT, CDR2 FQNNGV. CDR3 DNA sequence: TGTGCCAGCAGCTTAATCGGGACAGGGGGCACTGAAGCTTTCTTT. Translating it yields CASSLIGTGGTEAFF.

The CDR3, as DNA: TGTGCCAGTAGTATAGATCTGGAGACAGGGATGTACGAGCAGTACTTC. Protein sequence: CASSIDLETGMYEQYF. The J gene is TRBJ2-7, the V gene TRBV19; 7 nucleotides line up with TRBD1. Germline-derived CDR1 and CDR2 are LNHDA and SQIVND (reference sequence). The CDR3 is 16 amino acids. V dropped 0 bases and J dropped 4; count of bases not matched to a gene: 9.

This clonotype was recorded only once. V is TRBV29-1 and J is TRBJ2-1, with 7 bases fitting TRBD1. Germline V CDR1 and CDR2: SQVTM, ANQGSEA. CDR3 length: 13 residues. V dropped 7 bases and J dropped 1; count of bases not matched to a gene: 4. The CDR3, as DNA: TGCAGCGCGAAGGACAGGTCCTACAATGAGCAGTTCTTC. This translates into CSAKDRSYNEQFF.

The CDR3, as DNA: TGTGCCAGCAGTTTAAGGGGGGCAGACCACTTCTCTGGGGCCAACGTCCTGACTTTC. It is translated as CASSLRGADHFSGANVLTF. V usage is TRBV28 and J usage is TRBJ2-6; D is tentatively TRBD1 or TRBD2 (6 bases each). V lost 2 bases and J 0 bases, leaving 17 bases between the germline ends. The V gene's germline CDR1 is MDHEN and CDR2 SYDVKM. This CDR3 has 19 residues.

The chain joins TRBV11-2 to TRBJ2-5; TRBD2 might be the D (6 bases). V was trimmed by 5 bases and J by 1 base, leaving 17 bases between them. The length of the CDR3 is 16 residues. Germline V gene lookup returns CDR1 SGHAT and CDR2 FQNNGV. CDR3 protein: CASSLSGYGAQETQYF. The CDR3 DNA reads TGTGCCAGCAGCCTAAGCGGGTACGGGGCCCAAGAGACCCAGTACTTC. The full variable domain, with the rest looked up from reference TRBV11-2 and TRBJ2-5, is EAGVAQSPRYKIIEKRQSVAFWCNPISGHATLYWYQQILGQGPKLLIQFQNNGVVDDSQLPKDRFSAERLKGVDSTLKIQPAKLEDSAVYLCASSLSGYGAQETQYFGPGTRLLVL.

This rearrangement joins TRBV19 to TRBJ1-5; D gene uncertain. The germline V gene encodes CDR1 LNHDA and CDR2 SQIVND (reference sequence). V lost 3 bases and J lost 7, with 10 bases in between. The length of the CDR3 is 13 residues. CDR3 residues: CASSMGNGQPQHF. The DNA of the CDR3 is TGTGCCAGTAGTATGGGGAACGGGCAGCCCCAGCATTTT.